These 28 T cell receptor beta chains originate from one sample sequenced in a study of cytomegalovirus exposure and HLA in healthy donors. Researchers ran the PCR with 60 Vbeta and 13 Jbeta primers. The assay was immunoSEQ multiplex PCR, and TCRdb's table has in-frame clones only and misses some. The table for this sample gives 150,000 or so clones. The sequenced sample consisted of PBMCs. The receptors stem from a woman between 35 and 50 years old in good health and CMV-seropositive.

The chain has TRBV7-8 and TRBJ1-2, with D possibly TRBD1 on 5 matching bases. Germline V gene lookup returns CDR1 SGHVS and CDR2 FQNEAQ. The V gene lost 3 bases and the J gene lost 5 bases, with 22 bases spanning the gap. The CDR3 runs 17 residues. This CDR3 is CASSFRMGGAGAYGYTF. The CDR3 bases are TGTGCCAGCAGCTTCAGAATGGGAGGGGCGGGCGCGTATGGCTACACCTTC.

CDR3 in amino acids: CASSFQGAGELFF. The DNA for the CDR3 is TGTGCCAGCAGCTTCCAGGGCGCCGGGGAGCTGTTTTTT. This chain connects TRBV7-2 to TRBJ2-2, with a tentative D call TRBD1 (5 bases). The CDR3 length is 13 residues. V shed 3 bases and J shed 6 bases, with 8 bases lying between them. Germline CDR1 and CDR2: SGHTA and FQGNSA.

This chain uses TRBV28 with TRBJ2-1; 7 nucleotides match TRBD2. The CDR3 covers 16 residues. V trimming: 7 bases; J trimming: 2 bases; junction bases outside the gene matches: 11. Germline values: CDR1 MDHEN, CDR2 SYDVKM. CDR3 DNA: TGTGCCAGCACCCAAGACACGGCGGGAGCCTACAATGAGCAGTTCTTC. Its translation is CASTQDTAGAYNEQFF.

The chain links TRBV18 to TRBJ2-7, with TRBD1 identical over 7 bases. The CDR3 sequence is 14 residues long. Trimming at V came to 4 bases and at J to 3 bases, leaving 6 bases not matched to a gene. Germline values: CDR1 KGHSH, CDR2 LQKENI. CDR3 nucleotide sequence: TGTGCCAGCTCACTCCAGGGACAGAGCTACGAGCAGTACTTC. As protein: CASSLQGQSYEQYF.

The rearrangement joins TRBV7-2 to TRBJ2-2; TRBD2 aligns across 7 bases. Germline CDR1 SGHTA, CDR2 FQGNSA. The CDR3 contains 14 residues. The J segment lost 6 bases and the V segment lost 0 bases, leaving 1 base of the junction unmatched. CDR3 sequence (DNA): TGTGCCAGCAGCTTAGCGGGGGGGGCCGGGGAGCTGTTTTTT. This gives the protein CASSLAGGAGELFF.

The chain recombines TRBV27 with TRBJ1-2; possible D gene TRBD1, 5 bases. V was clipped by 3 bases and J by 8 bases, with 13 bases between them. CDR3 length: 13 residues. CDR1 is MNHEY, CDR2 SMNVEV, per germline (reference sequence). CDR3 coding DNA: TGTGCCAGCAGTTTTGGGGGGAATAGGGGCTACACCTTC. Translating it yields CASSFGGNRGYTF.

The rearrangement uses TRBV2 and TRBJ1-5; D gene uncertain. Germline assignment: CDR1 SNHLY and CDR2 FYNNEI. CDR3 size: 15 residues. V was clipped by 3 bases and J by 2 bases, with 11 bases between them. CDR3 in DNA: TGTGCCAGCAGTGAGAACCAGAGGGGCAATCAGCCCCAGCATTTT. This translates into CASSENQRGNQPQHF. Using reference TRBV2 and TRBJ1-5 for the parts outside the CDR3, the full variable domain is EPEVTQTPSHQVTQMGQEVILRCVPISNHLYFYWYRQILGQKVEFLVSFYNNEISEKSEIFDDQFSVERPDGSNFTLKIRSTKLEDSAMYFCASSENQRGNQPQHFGDGTRLSIL.

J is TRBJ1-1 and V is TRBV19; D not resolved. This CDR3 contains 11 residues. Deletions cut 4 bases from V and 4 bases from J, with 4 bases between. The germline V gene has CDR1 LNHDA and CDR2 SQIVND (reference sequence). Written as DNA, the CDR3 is TGTGCCAGTAGTACTCTCACTGAAGCTTTCTTT. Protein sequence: CASSTLTEAFF.

The DNA of the CDR3 is TGCGCCAGCACCCTAGGGCTAGCGGGAGGAAGCGAGCAGTACTTC. Its protein is CASTLGLAGGSEQYF. J is TRBJ2-7 and V is TRBV5-1, with 11 bases that match TRBD2. Trimming at V came to 6 bases and at J to 6 bases, leaving 11 bases not matched to a gene. This CDR3 region has 15 residues. Germline loops: CDR1 SGHRS, CDR2 YFSETQ.

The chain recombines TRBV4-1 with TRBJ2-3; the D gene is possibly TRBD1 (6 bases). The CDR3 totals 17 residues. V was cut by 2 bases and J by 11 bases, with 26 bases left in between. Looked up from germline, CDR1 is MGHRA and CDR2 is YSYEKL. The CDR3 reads CASSQMLTGYGGEGQYF. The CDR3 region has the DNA TGCGCCAGCAGCCAAATGCTCACAGGGTATGGGGGAGAGGGGCAGTATTTT.

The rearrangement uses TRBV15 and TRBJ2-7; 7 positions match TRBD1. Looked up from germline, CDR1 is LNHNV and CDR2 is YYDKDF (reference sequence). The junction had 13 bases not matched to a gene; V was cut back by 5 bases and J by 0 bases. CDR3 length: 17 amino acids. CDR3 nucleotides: TGTGCCACCAGCCCTGAGTTGACAGGGCAAAGCTCCTACGAGCAGTACTTC. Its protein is CATSPELTGQSSYEQYF.

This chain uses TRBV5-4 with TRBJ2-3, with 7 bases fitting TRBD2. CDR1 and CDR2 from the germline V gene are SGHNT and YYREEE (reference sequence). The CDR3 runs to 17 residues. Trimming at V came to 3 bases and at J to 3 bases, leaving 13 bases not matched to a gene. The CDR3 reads CASSSRKAGVGTDTQYF. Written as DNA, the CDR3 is TGTGCCAGCAGCTCCCGGAAGGCGGGAGTGGGGACAGATACGCAGTATTTT.

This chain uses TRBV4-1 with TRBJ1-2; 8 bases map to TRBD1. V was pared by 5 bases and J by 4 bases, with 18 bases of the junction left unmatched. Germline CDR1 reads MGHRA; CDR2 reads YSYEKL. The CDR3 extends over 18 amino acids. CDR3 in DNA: TGCGCCAGCAGCAAAGGGAACACCGGGACAGGTATTCCCTATGGCTACACCTTC. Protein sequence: CASSKGNTGTGIPYGYTF.

The chain's CDR3 is CASREQGTGGYEQYF. The CDR3 region has the DNA TGCGCCAGCAGAGAGCAAGGGACAGGGGGATACGAGCAGTACTTC. The V and J genes are TRBV5-1 and TRBJ2-5; 11 bases agree with TRBD1. The J call may be wrong; the DNA end is better matched by TRBJ2-7. Germline CDR1 is SGHRS and CDR2 is YFSETQ. The CDR3 is 15 amino acids.

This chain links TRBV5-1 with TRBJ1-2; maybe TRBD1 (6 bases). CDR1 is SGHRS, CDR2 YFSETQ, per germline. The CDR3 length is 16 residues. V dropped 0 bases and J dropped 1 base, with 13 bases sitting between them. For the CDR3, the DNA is TGCGCCAGCAGCTTGGGACAGGTCGCGTTTAACTATGGCTACACCTTC. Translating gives CASSLGQVAFNYGYTF.

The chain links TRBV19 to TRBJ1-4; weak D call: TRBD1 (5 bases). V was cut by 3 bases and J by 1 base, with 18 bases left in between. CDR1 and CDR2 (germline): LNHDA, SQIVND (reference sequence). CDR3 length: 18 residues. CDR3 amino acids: CASSIMSGGLRTNEKLFF. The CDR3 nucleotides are TGTGCCAGTAGTATTATGTCTGGGGGACTCCGAACTAATGAAAAACTGTTTTTT.

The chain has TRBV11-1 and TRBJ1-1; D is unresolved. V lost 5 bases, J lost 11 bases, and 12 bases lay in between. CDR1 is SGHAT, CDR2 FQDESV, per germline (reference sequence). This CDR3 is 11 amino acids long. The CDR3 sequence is CASSLDSWAFF. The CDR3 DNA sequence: TGTGCCAGCAGCCTCGACTCGTGGGCTTTCTTT.

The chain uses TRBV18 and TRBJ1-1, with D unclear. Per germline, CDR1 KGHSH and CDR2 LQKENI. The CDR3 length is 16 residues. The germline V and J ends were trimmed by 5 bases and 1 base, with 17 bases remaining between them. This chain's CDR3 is CASSARREGPNTEAFF. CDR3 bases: TGTGCCAGCTCAGCACGACGGGAAGGGCCGAACACTGAAGCTTTCTTT.

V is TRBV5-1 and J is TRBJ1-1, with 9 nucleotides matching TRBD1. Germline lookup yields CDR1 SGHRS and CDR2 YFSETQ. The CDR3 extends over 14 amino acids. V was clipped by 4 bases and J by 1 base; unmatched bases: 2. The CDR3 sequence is CASSMDRGNTEAFF. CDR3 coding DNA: TGCGCCAGCAGCATGGACAGGGGGAACACTGAAGCTTTCTTT.

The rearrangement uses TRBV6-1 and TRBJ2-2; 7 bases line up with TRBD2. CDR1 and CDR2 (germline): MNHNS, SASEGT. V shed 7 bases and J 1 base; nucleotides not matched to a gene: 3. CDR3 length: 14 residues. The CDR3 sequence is CASKASGNTGELFF. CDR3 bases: TGTGCCAGCAAAGCTAGCGGGAACACCGGGGAGCTGTTTTTT.

The CDR3 here is CASSLSGWRQQEAENTIYF. CDR3 bases: TGCGCCAGCAGCTTGAGTGGGTGGCGGCAGCAAGAGGCGGAAAACACCATATATTTT. The rearrangement links TRBV5-1 to TRBJ1-3; D remains ambiguous. The CDR3 contains 19 residues. V dropped 1 base and J dropped 6 bases, with 26 bases sitting between them. CDR1 and CDR2 (germline): SGHRS, YFSETQ.

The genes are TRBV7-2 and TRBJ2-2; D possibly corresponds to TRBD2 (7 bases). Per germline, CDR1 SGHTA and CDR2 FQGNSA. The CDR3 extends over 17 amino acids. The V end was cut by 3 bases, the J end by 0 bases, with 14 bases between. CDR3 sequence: CASSFKGGTTNTGELFF. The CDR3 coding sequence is TGTGCCAGCAGCTTTAAGGGGGGGACGACGAACACCGGGGAGCTGTTTTTT. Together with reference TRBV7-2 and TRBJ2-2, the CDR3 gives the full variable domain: GAGVSQSPSNKVTEKGKDVELRCDPISGHTALYWYRQSLGQGLEFLIYFQGNSAPDKSGLPSDRFSAERTGGSVSTLTIQRTQQEDSAVYLCASSFKGGTTNTGELFFGEGSRLTVL.

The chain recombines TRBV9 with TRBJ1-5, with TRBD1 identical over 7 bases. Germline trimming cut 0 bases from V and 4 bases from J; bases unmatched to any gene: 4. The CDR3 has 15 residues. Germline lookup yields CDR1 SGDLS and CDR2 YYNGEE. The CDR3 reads CASSVGGTDNQPQHF. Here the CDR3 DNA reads TGTGCCAGCAGCGTAGGAGGGACAGATAATCAGCCCCAGCATTTT.

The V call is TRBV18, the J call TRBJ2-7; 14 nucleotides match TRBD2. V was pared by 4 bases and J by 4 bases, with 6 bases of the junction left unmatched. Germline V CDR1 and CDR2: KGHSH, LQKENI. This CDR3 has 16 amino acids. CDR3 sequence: CASSLSGLAGDYEQYF. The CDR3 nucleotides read TGTGCCAGCTCACTATCGGGACTAGCGGGAGATTACGAGCAGTACTTC.

The chain's CDR3 is CASSLWTSIGDEQYF. The CDR3 DNA sequence: TGTGCCAGCAGCCTGTGGACTAGCATTGGGGACGAGCAGTACTTC. The chain carries TRBV7-2 and TRBJ2-7; TRBD2 aligns across 8 bases. After removal of 5 bases from V and 5 bases from J, the junction contained 11 bases not matched to a gene. Germline lookup yields CDR1 SGHTA and CDR2 FQGNSA. The CDR3 extends over 15 amino acids. Drawing the rest from reference TRBV7-2 and TRBJ2-7, the complete variable domain is GAGVSQSPSNKVTEKGKDVELRCDPISGHTALYWYRQSLGQGLEFLIYFQGNSAPDKSGLPSDRFSAERTGGSVSTLTIQRTQQEDSAVYLCASSLWTSIGDEQYFGPGTRLTVT.

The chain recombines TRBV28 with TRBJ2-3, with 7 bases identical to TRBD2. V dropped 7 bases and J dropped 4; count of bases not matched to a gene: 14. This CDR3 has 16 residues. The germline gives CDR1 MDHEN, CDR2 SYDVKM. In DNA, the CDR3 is TGTGCCAGCACCGCCCCGGCGGGAGAAGTTGCAGATACGCAGTATTTT. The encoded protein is CASTAPAGEVADTQYF.

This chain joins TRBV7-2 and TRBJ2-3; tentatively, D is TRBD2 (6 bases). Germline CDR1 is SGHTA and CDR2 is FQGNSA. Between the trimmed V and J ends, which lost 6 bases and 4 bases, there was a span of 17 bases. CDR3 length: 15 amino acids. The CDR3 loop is CASRLGPGVSDTQYF. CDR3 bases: TGTGCCAGCAGGCTAGGCCCGGGAGTTTCAGATACGCAGTATTTT. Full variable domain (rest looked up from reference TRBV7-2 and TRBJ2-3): GAGVSQSPSNKVTEKGKDVELRCDPISGHTALYWYRQSLGQGLEFLIYFQGNSAPDKSGLPSDRFSAERTGGSVSTLTIQRTQQEDSAVYLCASRLGPGVSDTQYFGPGTRLTVL.

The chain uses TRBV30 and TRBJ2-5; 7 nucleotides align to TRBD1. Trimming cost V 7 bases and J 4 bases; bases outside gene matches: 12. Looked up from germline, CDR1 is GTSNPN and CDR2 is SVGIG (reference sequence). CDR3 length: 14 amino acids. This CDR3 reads CALDLGGGGETQYF. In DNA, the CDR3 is TGTGCCTTAGATCTAGGGGGCGGTGGAGAGACCCAGTACTTC.